This T cell receptor beta chain appears in the sequencing data of a study of T cells in Graves' hyperthyroidism and ophthalmopathy. Study-wide points: Also found in blood were most expanded thyroid clonotypes above 0.001.

Researchers amplified the TCR beta CDR3 regions from RNA transcripts. The HTBI primer set served for first-round RT-PCR of the TCR CDR3. TCRdb reprocessed the multiplex PCR reads via MiXCR and lists one record per CDR3 protein. In the table there are 550,000 to 700,000 distinct CDR3 sequences, about 45% of which are singletons. Trimming stripped 3 bases from V and 2 bases from J, with 13 bases between. The germline V gene has CDR1 SEHNR and CDR2 FQNEAQ (reference sequence). The CDR3 sequence is 16 residues long. About this clonotype: Its antigen remains unknown.

Diagnostic assessment was based on clinical symptoms, serum thyroxine and TRAb, thyroid ultrasound and orbital computed tomography. This rearrangement joins TRBV7-9 to TRBJ2-2; a possible D gene is TRBD2 (5 bases). Sequenced: peripheral blood or thyroid tissue (not recorded which). The source of this sequence is an adult woman with Graves' disease, either hyperthyroidism or ophthalmopathy (not recorded which). CDR3: CASSLRRGYNTGELFF. CDR3 in DNA: TGTGCCAGCAGCTTGCGTCGCGGGTACAACACCGGGGAGCTGTTTTTT.